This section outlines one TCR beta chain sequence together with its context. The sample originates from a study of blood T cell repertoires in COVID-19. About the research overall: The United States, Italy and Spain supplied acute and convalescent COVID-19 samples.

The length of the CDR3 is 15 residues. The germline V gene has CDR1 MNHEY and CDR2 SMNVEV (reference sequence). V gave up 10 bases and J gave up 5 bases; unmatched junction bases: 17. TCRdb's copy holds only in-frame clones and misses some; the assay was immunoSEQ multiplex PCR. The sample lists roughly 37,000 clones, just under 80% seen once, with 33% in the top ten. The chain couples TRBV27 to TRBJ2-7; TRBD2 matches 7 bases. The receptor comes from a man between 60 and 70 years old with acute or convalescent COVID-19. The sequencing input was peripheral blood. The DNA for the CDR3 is TGTGCCACCCAGGAGAGCGGGATTCCCCTTAACGAGCAGTACTTC. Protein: CATQESGIPLNEQYF.